The clone carrying this T cell receptor beta chain appeared many times. Germline loops: CDR1 SQVTM, CDR2 ANQGSEA. CDR3 length: 16 residues. Trimming cost V 5 bases and J 0 bases; bases outside gene matches: 7. This entry belongs to a study of blood T cells in healthy people across ages. The second PCR ran roughly 7 to 12 cycles with a sample-barcoded 5' primer and J-beta primers. TCRdb passed the 5' RACE reads through MiXCR, listing each CDR3 protein once. The sample has 1.5 million to 2 million distinct CDR3 sequences, just under 50% seen once. The chain links TRBV29-1 to TRBJ2-6; 7 bases are shared with TRBD1. The origin of this receptor is a woman aged 40 to 49 in good health. The sample consisted of blood. The DNA for the CDR3 is TGCAGCGTTCTGGACAGGAATCGCTCTGGGGCCAACGTCCTGACTTTC. Protein sequence: CSVLDRNRSGANVLTF.